The source of this T cell receptor (beta chain) is a study of blood T cell repertoires in COVID-19. Turning to the study itself: PBMCs, B-cell-depleted T cells, or T cells provided the cDNA or gDNA that made up the material.

This CDR3 has 16 residues. Germline V gives CDR1 SGHTA, CDR2 FQGNSA. J lost 2 bases, V lost 5 bases, and 8 bases had no gene match. Original data processing: How many nucleated cells were present was estimated from reference gene primer amplification. Generated by immunoSEQ multiplex PCR, the TCRdb table keeps only in-frame clones and is missing some. The DNA was the basis for D and trimming; V, J and clone size are from that table. The repertoire has 150,000 or so clones, more than 80% of them found once; the top ten carry 2%. This TCR was recovered from an older woman with COVID-19, enrolled during active disease. Sequenced: peripheral blood. The chain couples TRBV7-2 to TRBJ1-3; 8 nucleotides match TRBD1. This CDR3 is CASSKSQGATGNTIYF. As DNA, the CDR3 is TGTGCCAGCAGCAAAAGCCAGGGGGCTACTGGAAACACCATATATTTT.